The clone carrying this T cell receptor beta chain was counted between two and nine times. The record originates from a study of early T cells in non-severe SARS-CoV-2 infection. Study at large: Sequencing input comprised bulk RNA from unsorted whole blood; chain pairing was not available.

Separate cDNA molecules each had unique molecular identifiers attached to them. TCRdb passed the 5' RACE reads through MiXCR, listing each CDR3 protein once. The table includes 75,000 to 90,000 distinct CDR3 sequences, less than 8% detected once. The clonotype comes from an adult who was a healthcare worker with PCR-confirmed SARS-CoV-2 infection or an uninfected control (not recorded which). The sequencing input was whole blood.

The CDR3 sequence: CASSYAPLPITYNEQFF. For the CDR3, the DNA is TGTGCCAGCAGTTACGCCCCTCTCCCGATTACCTACAATGAGCAGTTCTTC. The V gene is TRBV6-6, the J gene TRBJ2-1; D not resolved. The germline CDR1 and CDR2 sequences are MNHNY and SVGAGI (reference sequence). Trimming took off 2 bases at V and 2 bases at J, with 16 bases between the two ends. The CDR3 loop spans 17 amino acids.